Presented here are 29 T cell receptor beta chains from one specimen sequenced in a study of cytotoxic CD8 clonotypes in ibrutinib-treated CLL. Generated by immunoSEQ multiplex PCR, the TCRdb table keeps only in-frame clones and is missing some. The profile shows about 270,000 clones, approximately 76% of them singletons. The input for sequencing was PBMCs, taken at disease progression, from a patient treated with ibrutinib. The receptors come from a human donor with chronic lymphocytic leukemia.

This clone came up a few times. The J gene is TRBJ1-5, the V gene TRBV6-1; no reliable D call. CDR3 length: 14 residues. CDR1 is MNHNS and CDR2 is SASEGT in the germline V gene. V was pared by 5 bases and J by 0 bases, with 8 bases between. The chain's CDR3 is CASSRTYSNQPQHF. CDR3 nucleotide sequence: TGTGCCAGCAGTCGGACTTATAGCAATCAGCCCCAGCATTTT.

The CDR3 spells CASSVDYREYGELFF. The CDR3 DNA follows: TGTGCCAGCAGCGTAGATTACAGGGAGTACGGGGAGCTGTTTTTT. The chain has TRBV9 and TRBJ2-2, with D perhaps matching TRBD1 (6 bases). CDR3 size: 15 residues. Germline CDR1 and CDR2: SGDLS and YYNGEE. Trimming pared 0 bases from V and 7 bases from J, leaving 13 bases between.

In the case of this clone: A much more abundant neighbour one base away suggests this may be a read error. The chain has TRBV6-4 and TRBJ2-2, with D hard to call. This CDR3 is built from 14 residues. Trimming shortened V by 0 bases and J by 6 bases, and 8 bases separated the two germline ends. Germline CDR1 reads MRHNA; CDR2 reads SNTAGT. CDR3 protein: CASSDSWISGELFF. CDR3 nucleotides: TGTGCCAGCAGTGACTCCTGGATATCCGGGGAGCTGTTTTTT.

The chain couples TRBV2 to TRBJ1-1; D may be TRBD1 (6 bases). Between the trimmed V and J ends, which lost 6 bases and 0 bases, there was a span of 14 bases. Germline V gene data show CDR1 as SNHLY and CDR2 as FYNNEI. The CDR3 is 15 amino acids. In nucleotides, the CDR3 is TGTGCCAGCAGAAAGGGACACGCTATGAACACTGAAGCTTTCTTT. Its protein product is CASRKGHAMNTEAFF.

The chain carries TRBV6-6 and TRBJ1-5, with D tentatively TRBD1 (5 bases). Germline CDR1 MNHNY, CDR2 SVGAGI (reference sequence). Between the trimmed V and J ends, which lost 1 base and 7 bases, there was a span of 14 bases. The CDR3 spans 15 residues. This CDR3 reads CASSYWPGEGQPQHF. CDR3 nucleotide sequence: TGTGCCAGCAGTTACTGGCCTGGGGAGGGGCAGCCCCAGCATTTT.

This sequence joins TRBV6-6 and TRBJ1-1, with unresolved D. V lost 9 bases, J lost 0 bases, and 11 bases lay in between. The germline CDR1 and CDR2 sequences are MNHNY and SVGAGI (reference sequence). The CDR3 is 13 amino acids. In nucleotides, the CDR3 is TGTGCCAGTCAGGTAATCATGAACACTGAAGCTTTCTTT. This encodes CASQVIMNTEAFF.

This chain connects TRBV18 to TRBJ2-3; TRBD2 matches at 7 bases. The CDR3 length is 16 residues. Germline assignment: CDR1 KGHSH and CDR2 LQKENI. J lost 11 bases, V lost 1 base, and 15 bases had no gene match. The CDR3 DNA reads as TGTGCCAGCTCACCACAACCTATCCTGTCGGGGGGTCGGCAGTATTTT. Translating it yields CASSPQPILSGGRQYF.

The rearrangement joins TRBV15 to TRBJ2-1; D may correspond to TRBD1 or TRBD2 (5 bases each). Germline CDR1 LNHNV, CDR2 YYDKDF (reference sequence). The CDR3 contains 15 residues. Trimming took off 4 bases at V and 8 bases at J, with 18 bases between the two ends. The chain's CDR3 is CATSTSGTASDEQFF. The CDR3 DNA is TGTGCCACCAGCACTTCCGGGACCGCGAGCGATGAGCAGTTCTTC.

This chain connects TRBV4-3 to TRBJ2-7; D remains unclear. With 0 bases removed from V and 6 bases from J, the gap between germline ends came to 15 bases. This CDR3 comprises 15 residues. CDR1 LGHNA and CDR2 YSLEER come from the germline V gene. The CDR3 here is CASSQEASTPSEQYF. The CDR3, as DNA: TGCGCCAGCAGCCAAGAGGCGAGCACTCCGAGCGAGCAGTACTTC.

This clone was seen a few times. This rearrangement joins TRBV2 to TRBJ2-7; D gene uncertain. Germline CDR1 reads SNHLY; CDR2 reads FYNNEI. This CDR3 spans 14 amino acids. The V end lost 1 base, the J end lost 1 base, and 8 bases lay between the germline ends. The CDR3 spells CASSEGGRSYEQYF. DNA of the CDR3: TGTGCCAGCAGTGAAGGTGGCAGATCCTACGAGCAGTACTTC.

V gene TRBV6-5 combines with J gene TRBJ2-1, with 12 bases matching TRBD2. Germline V gives CDR1 MNHEY, CDR2 SVGAGI. The CDR3 runs to 13 residues. V lost 7 bases to trimming and J lost 14 bases; unmatched junction nucleotides: 9. The CDR3 coding sequence is TGTGCCAGCACCTATCTAGCGGGAGGGCCTAAGTTCTTC. This codes for CASTYLAGGPKFF.

The V gene is TRBV14, the J gene TRBJ2-1; D may be TRBD1 (6 bases). This CDR3 is built from 14 residues. Germline CDR1 and CDR2: SGHDN and FVKESK. Trimming pared 4 bases from V and 8 bases from J, leaving 15 bases between. CDR3 protein: CASSPFHRVYEQFF. The CDR3, as DNA: TGTGCCAGCAGCCCTTTCCACAGGGTATATGAGCAGTTCTTC.

This sequence joins TRBV7-9 and TRBJ2-7; D might be TRBD1 (6 bases). The V gene lost 4 bases and the J gene lost 1 base, with 8 bases spanning the gap. CDR3 length: 13 residues. Germline V lookup: CDR1 SEHNR, CDR2 FQNEAQ (reference sequence). The CDR3 bases are TGTGCCAGCAGCTCCAGGGGATCCTACGAGCAGTACTTC. The encoded protein is CASSSRGSYEQYF.

The chain is built from TRBV2 and TRBJ2-1; D remains unclear. The CDR3 loop spans 17 amino acids. The V gene lost 4 bases and the J gene lost 0 bases, with 16 bases spanning the gap. Germline V gene sequence: CDR1 SNHLY, CDR2 FYNNEI. CDR3 residues: CASSVARARPSYNEQFF. CDR3 bases: TGTGCCAGCAGTGTTGCCCGGGCCAGACCCTCCTACAATGAGCAGTTCTTC.

This clone was detected only a few times. This sequence joins TRBV6-5 and TRBJ1-5; D remains ambiguous. Trimming shortened V by 5 bases and J by 11 bases, and 16 bases separated the two germline ends. CDR1 and CDR2 (germline): MNHEY, SVGAGI. This CDR3 has 13 residues. DNA for the CDR3: TGTGCCAGCAGTAGGGTTGGGAGTACGGCCCAGCATTTT. Its translation: CASSRVGSTAQHF.

This clone has more than one count but fewer than ten. The chain uses TRBV7-8 and TRBJ1-4; a possible D gene is TRBD1 (5 bases). Germline CDR1 is SGHVS and CDR2 is FQNEAQ. V was cut by 1 base and J by 7 bases, with 13 bases left in between. This CDR3 comprises 15 residues. The DNA for the CDR3 is TGTGCCAGCAGCTTAGGTTGGGGCGGAGGTGAAAAACTGTTTTTT. Residues: CASSLGWGGGEKLFF.

This rearrangement joins TRBV27 to TRBJ2-3; 7 positions match TRBD2. The V and J ends lost 1 base and 4 bases, in that order; junction bases with no gene match: 5. The CDR3 runs 15 residues. Germline V CDR1 and CDR2: MNHEY, SMNVEV (reference sequence). The DNA of the CDR3 is TGTGCCAGCAGTTTATGGGGGGGGAGGGCAGATACGCAGTATTTT. The encoded protein is CASSLWGGRADTQYF.

The chain links TRBV7-3 to TRBJ2-2; D call uncertain. Germline V gene sequence: CDR1 SGHTA, CDR2 FQGTGA. With 4 bases removed from V and 8 bases from J, the gap between germline ends came to 11 bases. The length of the CDR3 is 13 residues. The CDR3 here is CASSSIRKGELFF. The CDR3 region has the DNA TGTGCCAGCAGCTCGATAAGGAAGGGGGAGCTGTTTTTT.

This clone was seen a handful of times. The chain is built from TRBV9 and TRBJ2-6; no reliable D call. From germline, CDR1 is SGDLS and CDR2 YYNGEE. Trimming took 5 bases from V and 4 from J, leaving 7 bases between them. The CDR3 loop spans 13 amino acids. CDR3 coding DNA: TGTGCCAGCAGTCCAAGCGGGGCCAACGTCCTGACTTTC. It codes for CASSPSGANVLTF.

The chain uses TRBV5-6 and TRBJ2-7, with 10 bases that match TRBD2. V gave up 2 bases and J gave up 4 bases; unmatched junction bases: 3. Per the germline V gene, CDR1 is SGHDT and CDR2 is YYEEEE. The CDR3 is 14 amino acids. The CDR3 nucleotides are TGTGCCAGCAGCTTCGGGACTAGCGAGTACGAGCAGTACTTC. It encodes CASSFGTSEYEQYF.

This clone was counted a few times. Other nucleotide sequences in the sample specify the same CDR3. The chain couples TRBV27 to TRBJ2-7; D is perhaps TRBD1 or TRBD2 (6 bases each). The germline CDR1 and CDR2 sequences are MNHEY and SMNVEV (reference sequence). Between the trimmed V and J ends, which lost 2 bases and 2 bases, there was a span of 7 bases. This CDR3 region has 13 residues. The CDR3 DNA reads as TGTGCCAGCAGTTTAGGGGGGCCCTACGAGCAGTACTTC. This codes for CASSLGGPYEQYF.

The chain is built from TRBV4-3 and TRBJ1-2; 7 nucleotides line up with TRBD1. Unmatched junction bases numbered 11, after V lost 5 bases and J lost 5 bases. Germline V gives CDR1 LGHNA, CDR2 YSLEER. The length of the CDR3 is 15 residues. For the CDR3, the DNA is TGCGCCAGCAGCAGAACTTTTGACAGGGATTATGGCTACACCTTC. Translating gives CASSRTFDRDYGYTF.

Notes on this clone: The sample contains more than one DNA sequence encoding this CDR3. The chain employs TRBV5-6 and TRBJ1-2; TRBD1 aligns across 11 bases. CDR1 and CDR2 from the germline V gene are SGHDT and YYEEEE. The CDR3 spans 14 residues. V trimming: 3 bases; J trimming: 3 bases; junction bases outside the gene matches: 1. Here the CDR3 reads CASSWTGGDYGYTF. The DNA for the CDR3 is TGTGCCAGCAGCTGGACAGGGGGCGACTATGGCTACACCTTC.

The chain recombines TRBV7-8 with TRBJ2-7, with 9 nucleotides matching TRBD2. V was pared by 1 base and J by 3 bases, with 7 bases of the junction left unmatched. CDR1 is SGHVS and CDR2 is FQNEAQ in the germline V gene. The CDR3 runs to 16 residues. This chain's CDR3 is CASSLGSSGTHYEQYF. CDR3 bases: TGTGCCAGCAGCTTAGGGTCTAGCGGGACCCACTACGAGCAGTACTTC.

The rearrangement joins TRBV2 to TRBJ2-7; TRBD2 aligns across 8 bases. There are 21 residues in the CDR3. V trimming: 7 bases; J trimming: 3 bases; junction bases outside the gene matches: 29. Germline V gene data show CDR1 as SNHLY and CDR2 as FYNNEI. DNA for the CDR3: TGTGCCAGCACCAGAAAGGGCTGGGGGACATCTTTGACGGGAGGGGGCTACGAGCAGTACTTC. It yields the protein CASTRKGWGTSLTGGGYEQYF.

V and J are TRBV6-5 and TRBJ1-2; perhaps TRBD1 as D (6 bases). The CDR3 length is 14 residues. Germline loops: CDR1 MNHEY, CDR2 SVGAGI. The ends were cut back, 6 bases at V and 2 bases at J, with 13 bases in the middle. CDR3: CASRGPGTNYGYTF. The CDR3 DNA sequence: TGTGCCAGCAGGGGGCCCGGGACAAACTATGGCTACACCTTC.

The rearrangement links TRBV30 to TRBJ2-7; TRBD2 aligns across 10 bases. Germline V CDR1 and CDR2: GTSNPN, SVGIG (reference sequence). The CDR3 sequence is 12 residues long. J gave up 4 bases and V 5 bases, and 2 bases lay outside the gene matches. CDR3 nucleotides: TGTGCCTGGCGAGCGGGAGGGTACGAGCAGTACTTC. Encoded protein: CAWRAGGYEQYF.

The chain joins TRBV7-2 to TRBJ1-1; 7 bases line up with TRBD1. Germline loops: CDR1 SGHTA, CDR2 FQGNSA. This CDR3 has 14 amino acids. The J segment lost 0 bases and the V segment lost 4 bases, leaving 2 bases of the junction unmatched. The DNA for the CDR3 is TGTGCCAGCAGCTCGGACAGGATGAACACTGAAGCTTTCTTT. Translated, it gives CASSSDRMNTEAFF.

The chain links TRBV7-2 to TRBJ2-3; 9 bases are shared with TRBD1. The CDR3 spans 15 residues. Germline values: CDR1 SGHTA, CDR2 FQGNSA. J was trimmed by 7 bases and V by 4 bases; bases with no gene match: 9. The CDR3 coding sequence is TGTGCCAGCAGCTCCCCGGACAGGGGAAGGCATACGCAGTATTTT. Encoded protein: CASSSPDRGRHTQYF.